This TCR beta chain appears in the sequencing data of a study of T cell responses to AZD1222 COVID-19 vaccine. CDR1 is SGHRS and CDR2 is YFSETQ in the germline V gene. CDR3 length: 13 amino acids. Deletions cut 7 bases from V and 1 base from J, with 11 bases between. To note about this clone: Its matching antigen is unknown.

General study findings and limits: Increased Spike-specific TCR breadth and depth were observed after two AZD1222 doses. Nearly half of unique spike-specific TCRs reportedly avoided B.1.351 and B.1.1.7 mutated regions.

Generated by immunoSEQ multiplex PCR, the TCRdb table keeps only in-frame clones and is missing some. Here the sample spans approximately 100,000 clones, approximately 90% being singletons. Specimen: peripheral blood, collected on day 0 of AZD1222 vaccination. The sequence derives from an adult in good health. V and J are TRBV5-1 and TRBJ2-5; unclear D gene. The CDR3 region has the DNA TGCGCCAGCTCAGGCGGCAGCCAAGAGACCCAGTACTTC. Protein product: CASSGGSQETQYF.